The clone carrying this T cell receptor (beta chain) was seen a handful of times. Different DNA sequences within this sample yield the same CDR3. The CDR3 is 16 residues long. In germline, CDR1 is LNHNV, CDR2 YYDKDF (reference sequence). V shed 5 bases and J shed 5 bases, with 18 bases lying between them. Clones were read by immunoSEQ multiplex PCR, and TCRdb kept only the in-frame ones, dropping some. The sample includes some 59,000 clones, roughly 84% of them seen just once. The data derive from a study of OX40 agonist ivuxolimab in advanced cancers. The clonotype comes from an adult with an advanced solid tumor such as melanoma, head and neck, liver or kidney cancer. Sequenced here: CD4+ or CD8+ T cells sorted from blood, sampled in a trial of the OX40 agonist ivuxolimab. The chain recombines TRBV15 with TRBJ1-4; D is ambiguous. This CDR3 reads CATSRDLAGENEKLFF. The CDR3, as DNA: TGTGCCACCAGCCGGGATTTAGCAGGCGAGAATGAAAAACTGTTTTTT. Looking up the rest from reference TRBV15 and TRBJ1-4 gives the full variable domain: DAMVIQNPRYQVTQFGKPVTLSCSQTLNHNVMYWYQQKSSQAPKLLFHYYDKDFNNEADTPDNFQSRRPNTSFCFLDIRSPGLGDTAMYLCATSRDLAGENEKLFFGSGTQLSVL.